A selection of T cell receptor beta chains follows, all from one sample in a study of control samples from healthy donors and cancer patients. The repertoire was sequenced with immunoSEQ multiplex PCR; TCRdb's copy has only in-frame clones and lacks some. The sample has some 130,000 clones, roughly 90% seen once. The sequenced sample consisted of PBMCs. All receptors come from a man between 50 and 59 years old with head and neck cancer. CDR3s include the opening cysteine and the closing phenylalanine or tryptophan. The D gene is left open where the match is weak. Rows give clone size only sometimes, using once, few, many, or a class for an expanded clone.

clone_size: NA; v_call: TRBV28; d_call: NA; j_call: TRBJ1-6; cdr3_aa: CASSLWATTNSPLHF; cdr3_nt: TGTGCCAGCAGTTTGTGGGCCACGACTAATTCACCCCTCCACTTT
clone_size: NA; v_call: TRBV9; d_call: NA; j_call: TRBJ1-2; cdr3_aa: CASSVERGGYTF; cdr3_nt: TGTGCCAGCAGCGTAGAGCGGGGCGGCTACACCTTC
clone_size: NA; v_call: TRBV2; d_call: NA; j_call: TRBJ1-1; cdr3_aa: CASTNGVGTEAFF; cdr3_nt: TGTGCCAGCACCAACGGTGTGGGCACTGAAGCTTTCTTT
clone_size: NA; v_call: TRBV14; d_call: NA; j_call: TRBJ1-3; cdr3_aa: CASSRELYTIYF; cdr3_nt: TGTGCCAGCAGCCGAGAATTGTACACCATATATTTT
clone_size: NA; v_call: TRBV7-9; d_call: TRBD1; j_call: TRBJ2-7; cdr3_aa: CASSFPGQGNYEQYF; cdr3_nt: TGTGCCAGCAGCTTCCCGGGACAGGGGAACTACGAGCAGTACTTC
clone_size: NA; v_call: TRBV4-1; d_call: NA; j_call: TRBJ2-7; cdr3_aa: CASSQEAGRRYEQYF; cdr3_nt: TGCGCCAGCAGCCAAGAGGCAGGACGGCGGTACGAGCAGTACTTC
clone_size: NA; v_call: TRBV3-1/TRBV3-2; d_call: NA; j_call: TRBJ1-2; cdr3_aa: CASSQDTGVYGYTF; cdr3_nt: TGTGCCAGCAGCCAAGATACAGGTGTCTATGGCTACACCTTC
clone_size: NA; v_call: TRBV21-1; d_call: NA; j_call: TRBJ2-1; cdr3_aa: CASSLRQGGRNPEQFF; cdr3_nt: TGTGCCAGCAGCTTACGACAGGGAGGTCGGAATCCTGAGCAGTTCTTC
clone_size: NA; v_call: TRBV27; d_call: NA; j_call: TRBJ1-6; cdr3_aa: CASSLRVGSSPLHF; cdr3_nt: TGTGCCAGCAGTTTGCGGGTGGGGTCTTCACCCCTCCACTTT
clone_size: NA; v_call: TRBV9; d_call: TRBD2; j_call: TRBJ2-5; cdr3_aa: CASSPGWGGQETQYF; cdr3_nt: TGTGCCAGCAGCCCAGGGTGGGGGGGGCAAGAGACCCAGTACTTC
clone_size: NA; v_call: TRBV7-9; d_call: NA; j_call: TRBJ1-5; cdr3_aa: CASSSHKQPQHF; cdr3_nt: TGTGCCAGCAGCTCCCACAAGCAGCCCCAGCATTTT
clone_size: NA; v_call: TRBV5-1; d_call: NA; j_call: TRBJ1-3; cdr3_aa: CASSFLFAGTGNTIYF; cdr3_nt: TGCGCCAGCAGCTTTCTTTTTGCGGGTACAGGAAACACCATATATTTT
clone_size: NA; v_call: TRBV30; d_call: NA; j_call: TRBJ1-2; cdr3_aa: CAWSVKQLNGYTF; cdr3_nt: TGTGCCTGGAGTGTAAAACAGTTAAATGGCTACACCTTC
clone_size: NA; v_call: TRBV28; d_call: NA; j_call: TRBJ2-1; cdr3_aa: CASSPPSTRRDIQFF; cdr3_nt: TGTGCCAGCAGTCCACCATCCACCCGGCGGGACATTCAGTTCTTC
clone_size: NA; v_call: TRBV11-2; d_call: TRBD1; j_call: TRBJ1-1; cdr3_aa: CASSLWSGGNTEAFF; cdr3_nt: TGTGCCAGCAGCTTATGGTCAGGGGGTAACACTGAAGCTTTCTTT
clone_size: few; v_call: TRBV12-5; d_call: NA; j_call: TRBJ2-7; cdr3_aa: CASGLYSGLRSSYEQYF; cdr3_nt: TGTGCTAGTGGTTTATACTCTGGACTTCGTAGCTCCTACGAGCAGTACTTC
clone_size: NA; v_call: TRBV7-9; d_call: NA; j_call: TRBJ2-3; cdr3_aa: CASSLAKDLTQYF; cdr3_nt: TGTGCCAGCAGCTTAGCGAAGGATTTGACGCAGTATTTT